This TCR beta chain was profiled in a study of cytomegalovirus exposure and HLA in healthy donors. Findings and limits, study-wide: Follow-up analysis later connected one missense variant in DCLRE1C with trimming of TCR beta V- and J-genes. Roughly even sequencing depth across donors was the assumption behind the presence/absence analyses. Specificity for CMV antigens was confirmed in vitro for a few of the CMV-associated chains.

Trimming took 4 bases from V and 6 from J, leaving 21 bases between them. CDR1 and CDR2 from the germline V gene are LNHDA and SQIVND (reference sequence). The CDR3 sequence is 16 residues long. Researchers ran the PCR with 60 Vbeta and 13 Jbeta primers. Sequenced by immunoSEQ multiplex PCR; TCRdb stores in-frame clones only, minus some. Among roughly 120,000 clones listed, 74% were seen once. A remark on this clone: The target antigen is unknown.

Input material: PBMCs. This chain links TRBV19 with TRBJ1-2; no definite D call. The TCR comes from a woman between 45 and 60 years old in good health and CMV-seropositive. CDR3 sequence: CASSRENFARRDGYTF. Here the CDR3 DNA reads TGTGCCAGTAGTAGGGAGAACTTTGCCCGTCGGGATGGCTACACCTTC.